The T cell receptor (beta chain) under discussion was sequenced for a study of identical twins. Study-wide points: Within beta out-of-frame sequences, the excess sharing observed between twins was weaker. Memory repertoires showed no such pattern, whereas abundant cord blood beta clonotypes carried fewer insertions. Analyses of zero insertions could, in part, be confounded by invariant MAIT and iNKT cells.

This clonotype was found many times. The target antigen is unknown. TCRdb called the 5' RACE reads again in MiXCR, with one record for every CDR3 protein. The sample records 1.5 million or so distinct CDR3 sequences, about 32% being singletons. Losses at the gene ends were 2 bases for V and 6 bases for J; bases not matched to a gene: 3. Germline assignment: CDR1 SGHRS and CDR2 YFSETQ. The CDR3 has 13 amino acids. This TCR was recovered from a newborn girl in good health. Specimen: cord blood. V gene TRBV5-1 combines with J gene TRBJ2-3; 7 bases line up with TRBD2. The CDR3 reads CASSFRRGDTQYF. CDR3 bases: TGCGCCAGCAGCTTTAGGCGGGGGGATACGCAGTATTTT.